This T cell receptor (beta chain) was captured in a study of vaccination effects on CD4 cells after COVID-19. Concerning this clone itself: Its target is unknown.

CD4+ T cells specific for antigen were expanded with viral peptide pools by the ViraFEST assay before sequencing. Upon completion of around 9 days in culture, CD4+ T cells were isolated. Documented for the person is a PCR-confirmed SARS-CoV-2 infection occurring between March and December 2020. For each well, roughly 2 million PBMC were cultured with 8.5 to 10 IU/ml IL-2 and roughly 10 ug/ml peptides. IL-2 medium was substituted for half the medium on days 3 and 7. Libraries were prepared by immunoSEQ multiplex PCR; TCRdb keeps only in-frame clonotypes and omits some of them. The sample holds about 26,000 clones, approximately 80% seen once. The CDR3 is 16 residues long. Trimming shortened V by 0 bases and J by 3 bases, and 14 bases separated the two germline ends. CDR1 LGHDT and CDR2 YNNKEL come from the germline V gene (reference sequence).

The chain combines TRBV3-1 (or the pseudogene TRBV3-2) with TRBJ1-1; a possible D gene is TRBD1 (5 bases). The sample was CD4+ T cells from PBMCs cultured with HCoV-NL63 spike peptides, taken before COVID-19 vaccination. This clonotype was obtained from a human donor who had a prior SARS-CoV-2 infection. This CDR3 reads CASSQDTPDRYTEAFF. CDR3 coding DNA: TGTGCCAGCAGCCAAGATACCCCAGACAGATACACTGAAGCTTTCTTT.